These 15 T cell receptor beta chains share one sample of origin, sequenced in a study of identical twins' blood T cells. TCRdb itself ran the 5' RACE reads through MiXCR, one entry per CDR3 protein. The sample has a few hundred thousand distinct CDR3 sequences, roughly 30% seen once. Sequencing was done on a sample of PBMCs. The receptor set was obtained from a woman aged 18-49 years in good health.

On this clonotype itself: This may be a read error: a much more frequent sequence differs by one nucleotide. This sequence joins TRBV29-1 and TRBJ1-2; D is uncertain. The CDR3 is 13 residues long. Germline lookup yields CDR1 SQVTM and CDR2 ANQGSEA. DNA for the CDR3: TGCAGCGGCCTGACGGACGCGAACTATGGCCACACCTTC. Protein sequence: CSGLTDANYGHTF.

This clonotype has a handful of counts. CDR3 nucleotides: TGTGCCAGCAGCGACAGGGAAAACATTCAGTACTTC. This gives the protein CASSDRENIQYF. The chain couples TRBV5-4 to TRBJ2-4; 7 nucleotides match TRBD1. This CDR3 has 12 residues. J gave up 5 bases and V 4 bases, and 0 bases lay outside the gene matches. CDR1 is SGHNT and CDR2 is YYREEE in the germline V gene (reference sequence).

In this sample, this clonotype turned up many times. The rearrangement joins TRBV29-1 to TRBJ1-1; TRBD1 matches 7 bases. Per the germline V gene, CDR1 is SQVTM and CDR2 is ANQGSEA. V lost 5 bases, J lost 3 bases, and 12 bases stayed unmatched. This CDR3 spans 15 amino acids. The CDR3 protein is CSVWKGGVFDTEAFF. The CDR3 nucleotides are TGCAGCGTTTGGAAAGGGGGCGTTTTTGACACTGAAGCTTTCTTT.

This clonotype was counted a few times. This chain links TRBV20-1 with TRBJ2-3, with 15 nucleotides matching TRBD2. J was trimmed by 0 bases and V by 3 bases; bases with no gene match: 13. CDR1 is DFQATT and CDR2 is SNEGSKA in the germline V gene (reference sequence). The CDR3 runs 20 residues. The CDR3 loop is CSASPLGGLAGGPSTDTQYF. Written as DNA, the CDR3 is TGCAGTGCTAGCCCCTTGGGGGGACTAGCGGGAGGACCCAGCACAGATACGCAGTATTTT.

This clonotype was seen a handful of times. The chain combines TRBV5-1 with TRBJ2-7, with a possible D match to TRBD2 (6 bases). V shed 3 bases and J shed 6 bases, with 25 bases lying between them. The CDR3 is made up of 17 amino acids. The germline CDR1 and CDR2 sequences are SGHRS and YFSETQ. In DNA form, the CDR3 reads TGCGCCAGCAGCTACGGGGACCGACTAGTATCGCCCATCGAGCAGTACTTC. This encodes CASSYGDRLVSPIEQYF.

The genes are TRBV9 and TRBJ2-1; 13 bases match TRBD2. CDR3 length: 15 residues. CDR1 and CDR2 from the germline V gene are SGDLS and YYNGEE. V was clipped by 3 bases and J by 8 bases; unmatched bases: 5. The CDR3 loop reads CASSAWTSGSDEQFF. The CDR3 coding sequence is TGTGCCAGCAGCGCCTGGACTAGCGGGAGCGATGAGCAGTTCTTC.

This clonotype was found a few times. V gene TRBV9 combines with J gene TRBJ2-3; no definite D call. The CDR3 loop spans 14 amino acids. Trimming took off 1 base at V and 5 bases at J, with 11 bases between the two ends. Germline V gene sequence: CDR1 SGDLS, CDR2 YYNGEE. DNA of the CDR3: TGTGCCAGCAGCGTACTCCTAGTGGGAGATACGCAGTATTTT. Translation gives CASSVLLVGDTQYF.

This clonotype has a handful of counts. This sequence joins TRBV4-1 and TRBJ1-4, with D maybe TRBD1 (6 bases). Trimming removed 5 bases at V and 0 bases at J, with 10 bases between. The CDR3 runs 15 residues. Per the germline V gene, CDR1 is MGHRA and CDR2 is YSYEKL. The CDR3 nucleotides read TGCGCCAGCAGCGGACGGACAGCAACTAATGAAAAACTGTTTTTT. Protein sequence: CASSGRTATNEKLFF.

A remark on this clonotype: A much larger clone sits a single nucleotide away, making a read error possible. V usage is TRBV21-1 and J usage is TRBJ1-1; the tabulated D call, TRBD1, remains unverified against the DNA. TRBV21-1 constitutes a pseudogene. CDR3 length: 14 residues. The CDR3 region has the DNA TGTGCCAGCAGCAAAAGGACAGGGGGCACTAAAGCTTTCTTT. Protein product: CASSKRTGGTKAFF.

The chain uses TRBV6-5 and TRBJ1-2, with D maybe TRBD1 (6 bases). Trimming took off 4 bases at V and 11 bases at J, with 20 bases between the two ends. Germline V gene lookup returns CDR1 MNHEY and CDR2 SVGAGI. The CDR3 consists of 14 residues. The CDR3 loop is CASSWTLGTRGYTF. The CDR3 region has the DNA TGTGCCAGCAGTTGGACACTAGGGACCAGGGGATACACCTTC.

The gene calls are TRBV19 and TRBJ2-1; D remains ambiguous. The CDR3 has 14 amino acids. V lost 7 bases to trimming and J lost 0 bases, with 10 bases between them. The germline gives CDR1 LNHDA, CDR2 SQIVND (reference sequence). The CDR3 here is CASKLVDSYNEQFF. CDR3 DNA: TGTGCCAGTAAGCTAGTAGACTCCTACAATGAGCAGTTCTTC.

This clonotype was seen only a few times. Because the CDR3 is missing its conserved closing phenylalanine or tryptophan, this is likely a read error. The chain carries TRBV20-1 and TRBJ1-2; D gene ambiguous. Per germline, CDR1 DFQATT and CDR2 SNEGSKA (reference sequence). Between the trimmed V and J ends, which lost 7 bases and 4 bases, there was a span of 13 bases. This CDR3 is 12 amino acids long. Here the CDR3 reads CSGIGETYGYTL. Here the CDR3 DNA reads TGCAGTGGGATAGGCGAGACCTATGGCTACACCCTC.

The sample holds many counts of this clonotype. The V and J genes are TRBV19 and TRBJ2-1; a possible D gene is TRBD1 (6 bases). The CDR3 contains 14 residues. Germline V gives CDR1 LNHDA, CDR2 SQIVND (reference sequence). V dropped 5 bases and J dropped 0 bases, with 8 bases sitting between them. The CDR3 here is CASSEGGSYNEQFF. CDR3 nucleotide sequence: TGTGCCAGTAGTGAAGGGGGCTCCTACAATGAGCAGTTCTTC.

CDR3 in DNA: TGCGCCAGCAGCTTGGGTTCGGCAGTCTACGAGCAGTACTTC. Encoded protein: CASSLGSAVYEQYF. The V call is TRBV5-1, the J call TRBJ2-7; D is uncertain. V lost 0 bases and J lost 3, with 10 bases in between. CDR1 is SGHRS and CDR2 is YFSETQ in the germline V gene. The CDR3 has 14 residues.

In this sample, this clonotype turned up a few times. The chain joins TRBV6-5 to TRBJ1-4; D unclear. CDR3 length equals 16 residues. CDR1 MNHEY and CDR2 SVGAGI come from the germline V gene. Trimming cost V 0 bases and J 3 bases, with 11 bases left between them. CDR3 protein: CASSYSAGRANEKLFF. For the CDR3, the DNA is TGTGCCAGCAGTTACTCTGCAGGAAGAGCTAATGAAAAACTGTTTTTT.